Listed here are 23 T cell receptor beta chains from one sample, sequenced in a study of post-analysis software for immune sequencing data. Regarding the study as a whole: Roughly five TRBV segments appeared more often in patients than in controls, and TRBV5-6, TRBV5-1 and TRBV20-1 were among these.

Unique molecular identifiers were present in the TCR beta cDNA libraries. TCRdb re-derived calls from the PCR reads in MiXCR, one entry per CDR3 protein. The sample holds 350,000 to 500,000 distinct CDR3 sequences; less than 40% are singletons and the top ten take 6.5% to 8%. For these TCRs, the target antigens are not known. Sequenced material: blood. The receptor set was obtained from a girl aged 2 to 9 with multiple sclerosis.

In this sample, this clonotype turned up a few times. The chain uses TRBV28 and TRBJ2-3, with D perhaps TRBD1 (6 bases). The CDR3 runs 12 residues. The ends were cut back, 6 bases at V and 5 bases at J, with 9 bases in the middle. Germline V gene lookup returns CDR1 MDHEN and CDR2 SYDVKM. The CDR3 loop reads CASRPRGDTQYF. The CDR3 DNA sequence: TGTGCCAGCAGACCCAGGGGAGATACGCAGTATTTT.

This clonotype was picked up a small number of times. The chain recombines TRBV6-5 with TRBJ2-5, with 14 bases identical to TRBD2. Germline CDR1 reads MNHEY; CDR2 reads SVGAGI. The CDR3 is 16 residues long. The V segment lost 6 bases and the J segment 7 bases; nucleotides outside the gene matches: 10. CDR3 amino acids: CASSPRLAGGWWTQYF. The CDR3 DNA sequence: TGTGCCAGCAGCCCCCGACTAGCGGGGGGGTGGTGGACCCAGTACTTC.

Only a few counts were recorded for this clonotype. The CDR3 DNA sequence: TGTGCCAGCAGCCCCCGGACTATCGGGAGGACAACTCAAGAGACCCAGTACTTC. Translated: CASSPRTIGRTTQETQYF. This chain joins TRBV7-9 and TRBJ2-5, with 7 bases aligning to TRBD2. The CDR3 covers 18 residues. The junction had 17 bases not matched to a gene; V was cut back by 5 bases and J by 2 bases. The germline gives CDR1 SEHNR, CDR2 FQNEAQ (reference sequence).

This clonotype has a handful of counts. The chain couples TRBV24-1 to TRBJ1-5; D may be TRBD1 (5 bases). Germline V lookup: CDR1 KGHDR, CDR2 SFDVKD. The ends were cut back, 4 bases at V and 8 bases at J, with 8 bases in the middle. This CDR3 is 12 amino acids long. The CDR3 region has the DNA TGTGCCACCAGTGAAGGGACCAAGCCCCAGCATTTT. Amino acid sequence: CATSEGTKPQHF.

This clonotype was recorded once. V and J are TRBV20-1 and TRBJ1-1; the match to TRBD1 covers 8 bases. The CDR3 is 18 amino acids. Germline V gene sequence: CDR1 DFQATT, CDR2 SNEGSKA (reference sequence). V lost 3 bases, J lost 1 base, and 16 bases stayed unmatched. The CDR3 spells CSASKGEIPGGRNTEAFF. In DNA, the CDR3 is TGCAGTGCTAGTAAAGGAGAGATACCAGGGGGCCGGAACACTGAAGCTTTCTTT.

The V call is TRBV12-3 or TRBV12-4, the J call TRBJ1-1; 11 bases match TRBD1. After removal of 6 bases from V and 11 bases from J, the junction contained 5 bases not matched to a gene. The CDR3 totals 12 residues. For the CDR3, the DNA is TGTGCCAGCAGCTGGACAGGGGGCCGGGCTTTCTTT. It encodes CASSWTGGRAFF.

This rearrangement joins TRBV29-1 to TRBJ2-3; 7 positions match TRBD2. Germline CDR1 SQVTM, CDR2 ANQGSEA. J was trimmed by 4 bases and V by 6 bases; bases with no gene match: 13. The CDR3 length is 15 residues. The CDR3 is CSVATSAGMADTQYF. The CDR3 nucleotides are TGCAGCGTGGCTACTTCAGCGGGGATGGCAGATACGCAGTATTTT.

The chain is built from TRBV6-1 and TRBJ2-1; D tentatively reads TRBD1 or TRBD2 (6 bases each). This CDR3 region has 13 residues. Germline V CDR1 and CDR2: MNHNS, SASEGT. Trimming took off 1 base at V and 14 bases at J, with 15 bases between the two ends. This CDR3 reads CASSEEPIGGEFF. CDR3 in DNA: TGTGCCAGCAGTGAAGAACCGATCGGGGGCGAGTTCTTC.

J is TRBJ1-2 and V is TRBV21-1. TRBV21-1 is shown as a pseudogene. The CDR3 totals 12 residues. The CDR3 reads CASSNRNYGYTF. The DNA of the CDR3 is TGTGCCAGCAGCAACAGGAACTATGGCTACACCTTC.

As for this clonotype: This may arise from a read error, as a much more abundant clone is one base away. The chain carries TRBV7-2 and TRBJ2-7; the D gene is possibly TRBD2 (5 bases). The tail of the sequence fits TRBJ2-5 better, so the J call may be wrong. The CDR3 has 14 amino acids. Germline V CDR1 and CDR2: SGHTA, FQGNSA. The CDR3 protein is CASSLDLGGETQYF. CDR3 DNA: TGTGCCAGCAGCTTAGACCTTGGAGGCGAGACCCAGTACTTC.

The V gene is TRBV13, the J gene TRBJ1-1; D is ambiguous. The germline CDR1 and CDR2 sequences are PRHDT and FYEKMQ (reference sequence). Trimming cost V 5 bases and J 4 bases, with 23 bases left between them. The CDR3 has 17 amino acids. CDR3 DNA: TGTGCCAGCAGCCACCGCAGGAATAGGTTATTTGGCACTGAAGCTTTCTTT. Translating it yields CASSHRRNRLFGTEAFF.

This chain uses TRBV5-6 with TRBJ1-5; a possible D gene is TRBD1 (5 bases). The CDR3 runs 15 residues. Trimming pared 3 bases from V and 3 bases from J, leaving 13 bases between. Germline CDR1 and CDR2: SGHDT and YYEEEE. CDR3 sequence: CASSSAPTDNQPQHF. The CDR3 nucleotides read TGTGCCAGCAGCTCAGCACCGACAGACAATCAGCCCCAGCATTTT.

In this sample, this clonotype turned up a few times. The chain is built from TRBV24-1 and TRBJ2-1, with 8 nucleotides matching TRBD1. V trimming: 2 bases; J trimming: 7 bases; junction bases outside the gene matches: 12. The CDR3 length is 17 residues. Germline CDR1 is KGHDR and CDR2 is SFDVKD. CDR3 region: CATSDYGGQGQENEQFF. The CDR3 nucleotides are TGTGCCACCAGTGATTATGGAGGACAGGGTCAGGAAAATGAGCAGTTCTTC.

This clonotype was observed a handful of times. The V gene is TRBV7-2, the J gene TRBJ2-5, with 7 bases identical to TRBD1. There are 14 residues in the CDR3. The ends lost 4 bases at V and 4 bases at J; junction bases unmatched: 6. From germline, CDR1 is SGHTA and CDR2 FQGNSA. DNA for the CDR3: TGTGCCAGCAGCTCGCGCGACAGGGTAGAGACCCAGTACTTC. Its translation is CASSSRDRVETQYF. Using reference TRBV7-2 and TRBJ2-5 for the parts outside the CDR3, the full variable domain is GAGVSQSPSNKVTEKGKDVELRCDPISGHTALYWYRQSLGQGLEFLIYFQGNSAPDKSGLPSDRFSAERTGGSVSTLTIQRTQQEDSAVYLCASSSRDRVETQYFGPGTRLLVL.

The J gene is TRBJ1-1, the V gene TRBV29-1; 7 bases align to TRBD1. This CDR3 is built from 13 residues. CDR1 SQVTM and CDR2 ANQGSEA come from the germline V gene. Unmatched junction bases numbered 6, after V lost 5 bases and J lost 3 bases. The CDR3 nucleotides read TGCAGCGTTAACCCTCAGGGGGACACTGAAGCTTTCTTT. Translated, it gives CSVNPQGDTEAFF.

The genes are TRBV27 and TRBJ1-2; perhaps TRBD1 as D (5 bases). The V end was cut by 2 bases, the J end by 7 bases, with 17 bases between. The CDR3 sequence is 15 residues long. The germline CDR1 and CDR2 sequences are MNHEY and SMNVEV (reference sequence). CDR3 coding DNA: TGTGCCAGCAGTTTAGGGGCTTCCCAACTCGCTGGCTACACCTTC. Its translation is CASSLGASQLAGYTF.

V is TRBV18 and J is TRBJ2-4, with D possibly matching TRBD1 (5 bases). Germline assignment: CDR1 KGHSH and CDR2 LQKENI. This CDR3 region has 13 residues. V lost 4 bases, J lost 13 bases, and 17 bases lay in between. Here the CDR3 DNA reads TGTGCCAGCTCACAGACACAGGACAATGAGCAGTACTTC. Protein sequence: CASSQTQDNEQYF.

The chain uses TRBV5-1 and TRBJ2-4; possible D gene TRBD2, 6 bases. Per germline, CDR1 SGHRS and CDR2 YFSETQ. The CDR3 has 15 amino acids. Trimming stripped 4 bases from V and 8 bases from J, with 19 bases between. CDR3 bases: TGCGCCAGCAGCGACCGATCTGTTGGCGGGGACATTCAGTACTTC. Protein sequence: CASSDRSVGGDIQYF.

The chain links TRBV11-2 to TRBJ2-1, with 8 bases aligning to TRBD2. V was clipped by 4 bases and J by 4 bases; unmatched bases: 9. CDR3 length: 16 residues. Germline loops: CDR1 SGHAT, CDR2 FQNNGV. The CDR3 spells CASSSFTGGTYNEQFF. The CDR3 DNA reads TGTGCCAGCAGCTCCTTTACGGGAGGGACTTACAATGAGCAGTTCTTC.

This sequence joins TRBV28 and TRBJ1-6; D perhaps matches TRBD1 (5 bases). V lost 4 bases and J lost 0, with 10 bases in between. The CDR3 covers 16 residues. Germline lookup yields CDR1 MDHEN and CDR2 SYDVKM. CDR3 amino acids: CASSSAGSSYNSPLHF. Written as DNA, the CDR3 is TGTGCCAGCAGTTCTGCAGGGAGCTCCTATAATTCACCCCTCCACTTT.

The CDR3: CASSQVASATYEQYF. DNA of the CDR3: TGTGCCAGCAGCCAAGTGGCTAGCGCGACTTACGAGCAGTACTTC. The chain has TRBV4-2 and TRBJ2-5, with D perhaps TRBD2 (6 bases). The J call may be wrong; the DNA end is better matched by TRBJ2-7. This CDR3 has 15 amino acids. Per germline, CDR1 LGHNA and CDR2 YNFKEQ.

A single count supports this clonotype. This sequence joins TRBV20-1 and TRBJ2-5; 9 bases line up with TRBD1. The J call may not be correct, given that the DNA end is closer to TRBJ2-7. The length of the CDR3 is 14 residues. The germline V gene encodes CDR1 DFQATT and CDR2 SNEGSKA (reference sequence). The DNA of the CDR3 is TGCAGTGCTAGCCGGGACAGGGTAGTCCACGAGCAGTACTTC. Translating gives CSASRDRVVHEQYF.

On this clonotype itself: One end of the junction is discordant with germline, which a read error may explain. V is TRBV28 and J is TRBJ2-5, with D possibly matching TRBD1 (6 bases). The J call could be wrong; TRBJ2-7 is a better fit for the DNA end. CDR1 and CDR2 from the germline V gene are MDHEN and SYDVKM. The CDR3 is made up of 15 amino acids. The CDR3 DNA reads TGCGCCAGCAGTTTCCTCGACAGGTCTCCCTACGAGCAGTACTTC. It yields the protein CASSFLDRSPYEQYF.